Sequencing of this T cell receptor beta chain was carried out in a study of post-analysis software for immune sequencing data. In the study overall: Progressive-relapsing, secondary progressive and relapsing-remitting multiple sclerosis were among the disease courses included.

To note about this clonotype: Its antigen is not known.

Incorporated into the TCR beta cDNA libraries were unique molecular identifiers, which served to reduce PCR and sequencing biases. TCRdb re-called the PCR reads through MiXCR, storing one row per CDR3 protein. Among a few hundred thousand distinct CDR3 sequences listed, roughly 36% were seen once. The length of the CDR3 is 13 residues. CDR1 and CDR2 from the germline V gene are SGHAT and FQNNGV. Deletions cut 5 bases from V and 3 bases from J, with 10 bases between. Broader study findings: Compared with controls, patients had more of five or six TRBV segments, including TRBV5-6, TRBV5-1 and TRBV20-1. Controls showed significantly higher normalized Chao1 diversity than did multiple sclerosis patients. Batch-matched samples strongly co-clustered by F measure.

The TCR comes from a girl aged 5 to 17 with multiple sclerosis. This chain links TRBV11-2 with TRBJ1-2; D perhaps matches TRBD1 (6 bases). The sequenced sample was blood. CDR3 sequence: CASSPGGHYGYTF. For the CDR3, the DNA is TGTGCCAGCAGCCCGGGGGGGCACTATGGCTACACCTTC.